Following are 29 T cell receptor beta chains from one sample sequenced in a study of T-cell memory formation after mild COVID-19. One entry per CDR3 protein results from TCRdb running MiXCR on the 5' RACE reads. Among 70,000 to 95,000 distinct CDR3 sequences listed, 13% were seen once. What was sequenced was PBMCs or a T cell subset sorted from them (not recorded which). These receptor sequences come from a man aged 18-30 years who had mild COVID-19 (a few samples of this study predate the infection). Cell type and time point are not known.

This rearrangement joins TRBV5-1 to TRBJ2-7; 7 bases fit TRBD1. Germline CDR1 reads SGHRS; CDR2 reads YFSETQ. Trimming removed 6 bases from V and 2 bases from J; junction bases left unmatched: 11. The CDR3 totals 15 residues. CDR3 sequence (DNA): TGCGCCAGCACCCTAACAGGGGACCGTACCTACGAGCAGTACTTC. As protein: CASTLTGDRTYEQYF.

This clonotype was found a few times. The V gene is TRBV4-1, the J gene TRBJ1-2, with a tentative D call TRBD1 (5 bases). The CDR3 is 17 residues long. CDR1 and CDR2 (germline): MGHRA, YSYEKL. V dropped 0 bases and J dropped 4 bases, with 18 bases sitting between them. The CDR3 sequence: CASSQEAQGHPIYGYTF. In nucleotides, the CDR3 is TGCGCCAGCAGCCAAGAAGCCCAGGGCCACCCCATCTATGGCTACACCTTC.

This clonotype has a handful of counts. The rearrangement links TRBV4-3 to TRBJ2-5; the match to TRBD1 covers 7 bases. CDR1 and CDR2 (germline): LGHNA, YSLEER. The CDR3 length is 16 residues. With 0 bases clipped from V and 4 bases from J, the junction kept 8 bases outside the gene matches. Here the CDR3 DNA reads TGCGCCAGCAGCCAAGAGGCGGCAGGGGGTCGAGAGACCCAGTACTTC. Its protein is CASSQEAAGGRETQYF.

This clonotype showed up just a few times. The chain has TRBV12-3 or TRBV12-4 and TRBJ2-1; TRBD2 is a possible D gene (6 bases). The CDR3 has 15 amino acids. Trimming removed 5 bases from V and 3 bases from J, with 14 bases in between. CDR3 DNA: TGTGCCAGCAGTCCCCTGGGGACTGGCTACAATGAGCAGTTCTTC. Translated: CASSPLGTGYNEQFF.

V usage is TRBV7-8 and J usage is TRBJ2-7; D may be TRBD2 (7 bases). Trimming removed 5 bases at V and 2 bases at J, with 13 bases between. CDR1 SGHVS and CDR2 FQNEAQ come from the germline V gene. CDR3 size: 14 residues. The CDR3 sequence is CASSIGGLTYEQYV. As DNA, the CDR3 is TGTGCCAGCAGCATAGGGGGACTAACCTACGAGCAGTACGTC.

The V gene is TRBV7-3, the J gene TRBJ2-1; D unresolved. Germline V gene sequence: CDR1 SGHTA, CDR2 FQGTGA. CDR3 length: 13 residues. The V end lost 3 bases, the J end lost 9 bases, and 12 bases lay between the germline ends. CDR3 loop: CASSFGSVAEQFF. CDR3 DNA sequence: TGTGCCAGCAGCTTTGGGTCGGTTGCTGAGCAGTTCTTC.

V and J are TRBV9 and TRBJ1-5; D call uncertain. Germline V gene sequence: CDR1 SGDLS, CDR2 YYNGEE. The V gene lost 4 bases and the J gene lost 0 bases, with 8 bases spanning the gap. The CDR3 totals 14 residues. CDR3 sequence reads: CASSRSSSNQPQHF. CDR3 sequence (DNA): TGTGCCAGCAGCCGTAGCTCTAGCAATCAGCCCCAGCATTTT.

The sample holds a few counts of this clonotype. The chain links TRBV20-1 to TRBJ2-3; 8 bases are a match to TRBD2. Trimming at V came to 6 bases and at J to 3 bases, leaving 23 bases not matched to a gene. Germline CDR1 reads DFQATT; CDR2 reads SNEGSKA (reference sequence). The CDR3 is made up of 19 amino acids. The CDR3 DNA is TGCAGTGCGCCTGATAGTCGAGCGGGGGCCGGACCAGCAACAGATACGCAGTATTTT. Protein sequence: CSAPDSRAGAGPATDTQYF.

This clonotype was observed a few times. V usage is TRBV6-4 and J usage is TRBJ2-2; 8 bases agree with TRBD2. The V gene's germline CDR1 is MRHNA and CDR2 SNTAGT. V shed 4 bases and J 6 bases; nucleotides not matched to a gene: 4. The CDR3 length is 14 residues. For the CDR3, the DNA is TGTGCCAGCAGTGCCGGACTAGCCCCCGGGGAGCTGTTTTTT. Protein sequence: CASSAGLAPGELFF.

This clonotype came up a few times. The chain recombines TRBV27 with TRBJ2-1; D gene ambiguous. V was pared by 6 bases and J by 8 bases, with 20 bases between. The length of the CDR3 is 15 residues. Germline CDR1 is MNHEY and CDR2 is SMNVEV (reference sequence). CDR3 DNA: TGTGCCAGCAGCACTCCCGGCCGGCGATCCGATGAGCAGTTCTTC. This encodes CASSTPGRRSDEQFF.

This clonotype was found a few times. The rearrangement uses TRBV6-2 or TRBV6-3 and TRBJ2-3; a weak D match, TRBD1 (5 bases). V lost 4 bases to trimming and J lost 3 bases, with 11 bases between them. The CDR3 runs to 14 residues. Germline loops: CDR1 MNHEY, CDR2 SVGEGT. In DNA form, the CDR3 reads TGTGCCAGCAGTTGGGGCAGGGAAACAGATACGCAGTATTTT. It is translated as CASSWGRETDTQYF.

The V and J genes are TRBV12-3 or TRBV12-4 and TRBJ1-4, with 7 bases aligning to TRBD1. CDR3 length: 14 residues. V trimming: 3 bases; J trimming: 10 bases; junction bases outside the gene matches: 8. CDR3 sequence reads: CASSFRGQMTKLFF. For the CDR3, the DNA is TGTGCCAGCAGTTTTCGGGGACAGATGACAAAACTGTTTTTT.

The V and J genes are TRBV7-9 and TRBJ2-5; D ambiguous. CDR1 and CDR2 from the germline V gene are SEHNR and FQNEAQ (reference sequence). V lost 5 bases and J 2 bases, leaving 12 bases between the germline ends. CDR3 size: 14 residues. CDR3 sequence reads: CASSLVGLQETQYF. CDR3 nucleotides: TGTGCCAGCAGCCTGGTCGGCCTACAAGAGACCCAGTACTTC.

In its sample, this clonotype was seen a few times. The chain has TRBV7-9 and TRBJ2-7; D could derive from TRBD1 or TRBD2 (5 bases each). The CDR3 is 15 amino acids. The V end was cut by 1 base, the J end by 2 bases, with 12 bases between. CDR1 SEHNR and CDR2 FQNEAQ come from the germline V gene (reference sequence). CDR3 coding DNA: TGTGCCAGCAGCTTAGTCGATGGGACGACCTACGAGCAGTACGTC. It yields the protein CASSLVDGTTYEQYV.

Only a few counts were recorded for this clonotype. The genes are TRBV9 and TRBJ2-7; TRBD1 matches 8 bases. V was pared by 0 bases and J by 6 bases, with 2 bases of the junction left unmatched. CDR3 length: 13 residues. Germline-derived CDR1 and CDR2 are SGDLS and YYNGEE. For the CDR3, the DNA is TGTGCCAGCAGCGTAGCTACAGGGGGCGAGCAGTACTTC. Amino acids: CASSVATGGEQYF.

This clonotype was found a few times. The J gene is TRBJ1-2, the V gene TRBV6-5; 8 nucleotides agree with TRBD1. The CDR3 extends over 15 amino acids. Losses at the gene ends were 2 bases for V and 5 bases for J; bases not matched to a gene: 7. The germline V gene has CDR1 MNHEY and CDR2 SVGAGI. CDR3 bases: TGTGCCAGCAGTTACCCCGGACAGGGAGGGTATGGCTACACCTTC. Translating it yields CASSYPGQGGYGYTF.

The chain couples TRBV7-2 to TRBJ2-7, with D maybe TRBD1 (6 bases). CDR1 SGHTA and CDR2 FQGNSA come from the germline V gene. The CDR3 length is 12 residues. With 5 bases removed from V and 3 bases from J, the gap between germline ends came to 8 bases. For the CDR3, the DNA is TGTGCCAGCAGCCCAGGGGACTACGAGCAGTACTTC. Protein: CASSPGDYEQYF.

This chain uses TRBV14 with TRBJ1-3; D is perhaps TRBD1 (6 bases). Trimming took 4 bases from V and 0 from J, leaving 10 bases between them. Germline V gene lookup returns CDR1 SGHDN and CDR2 FVKESK. This CDR3 has 15 residues. The CDR3, as DNA: TGTGCCAGCAGCCTTACAGGGAGCTCTGGAAACACCATATATTTT. Its translation is CASSLTGSSGNTIYF. The full variable domain, in which reference TRBV14 and TRBJ1-3 provide the parts outside the CDR3, is EAGVTQFPSHSVIEKGQTVTLRCDPISGHDNLYWYRRVMGKEIKFLLHFVKESKQDESGMPNNRFLAERTGGTYSTLKVQPAELEDSGVYFCASSLTGSSGNTIYFGEGSWLTVV.

This clonotype has more than one count but fewer than ten. V usage is TRBV27 and J usage is TRBJ1-1; D not certain. The CDR3 length is 14 residues. CDR1 and CDR2 from the germline V gene are MNHEY and SMNVEV (reference sequence). Deletions cut 6 bases from V and 0 bases from J, with 11 bases between. As DNA, the CDR3 is TGTGCCAGCAGCCTAACGGACGTGAACACTGAAGCTTTCTTT. This codes for CASSLTDVNTEAFF.

CDR3 nucleotide sequence: TGCGCCAGCCGCCCAGCGGGATTGCCAGATACGCAGTATTTT. It yields the protein CASRPAGLPDTQYF. The chain is built from TRBV5-1 and TRBJ2-3; TRBD2 matches 7 bases. Germline V gene data show CDR1 as SGHRS and CDR2 as YFSETQ. J gave up 4 bases and V 7 bases, and 9 bases lay outside the gene matches. There are 14 residues in the CDR3.

The chain joins TRBV20-1 to TRBJ1-4, with 7 bases matching TRBD1. With 5 bases clipped from V and 5 bases from J, the junction kept 11 bases outside the gene matches. The CDR3 extends over 15 amino acids. Germline V CDR1 and CDR2: DFQATT, SNEGSKA (reference sequence). This CDR3 reads CSAPSRTGPNEKLFF. The CDR3 DNA is TGCAGTGCTCCAAGTCGGACAGGTCCGAATGAAAAACTGTTTTTT.

The table lists this clonotype with many counts. V is TRBV18 and J is TRBJ2-7; 8 nucleotides align to TRBD2. V was clipped by 3 bases and J by 2 bases; unmatched bases: 6. Germline V gene lookup returns CDR1 KGHSH and CDR2 LQKENI. This CDR3 has 15 residues. The CDR3 loop is CASSPTGGTTYEQYF. DNA of the CDR3: TGTGCCAGCTCACCCACGGGGGGGACGACCTACGAGCAGTACTTC.

This clonotype has only a few counts. The chain employs TRBV4-2 and TRBJ2-7; a weak D match, TRBD1 (5 bases). CDR1 is LGHNA, CDR2 YNFKEQ, per germline. The CDR3 sequence is 14 residues long. V lost 0 bases and J 2 bases, leaving 8 bases between the germline ends. The chain's CDR3 is CASSQDEDTYEQYF. CDR3 bases: TGTGCCAGCAGCCAAGATGAGGACACCTACGAGCAGTACTTC.

Ten or more counts support this clonotype. This chain links TRBV7-8 with TRBJ2-3; D ambiguous. Trimming took off 6 bases at V and 5 bases at J, with 6 bases between the two ends. CDR3 length equals 11 residues. Germline CDR1 is SGHVS and CDR2 is FQNEAQ. CDR3 nucleotides: TGTGCCAGCAGTCAAGGAGATACGCAGTATTTT. The encoded protein is CASSQGDTQYF.

This clonotype has more than one count but fewer than ten. This chain joins TRBV15 and TRBJ2-3; D remains unclear. Trimming removed 0 bases at V and 6 bases at J, with 13 bases between. The CDR3 contains 15 residues. Germline V CDR1 and CDR2: LNHNV, YYDKDF (reference sequence). Here the CDR3 reads CATSRDSNSVDTQYF. In DNA, the CDR3 is TGTGCCACCAGCAGAGACTCGAATAGTGTGGATACGCAGTATTTT.

CDR3 DNA: TGTGCCAGCAGCTTAAGTCGTCTAGGGCAATATTACGAGCAGTACGTC. Amino acid sequence: CASSLSRLGQYYEQYV. The rearrangement joins TRBV7-6 to TRBJ2-7; D is unresolved. The V and J ends lost 2 bases and 4 bases respectively, with 18 bases between them. The CDR3 runs 16 residues. The V gene's germline CDR1 is SGHVS and CDR2 FNYEAQ.

V is TRBV4-3 and J is TRBJ2-5; D may be TRBD1 or TRBD2 (6 bases each). Per germline, CDR1 LGHNA and CDR2 YSLEER. V was pared by 4 bases and J by 4 bases, with 22 bases between. CDR3 size: 17 residues. The CDR3 protein is CASSLEFAGGPPETQYF. CDR3 coding DNA: TGCGCCAGCAGCCTCGAATTTGCCGGGGGCCCCCCAGAGACCCAGTACTTC.

This chain links TRBV28 with TRBJ2-5, with D perhaps TRBD1 (6 bases). The CDR3 runs to 17 residues. V shed 3 bases and J shed 1 base, with 18 bases lying between them. Germline V gene sequence: CDR1 MDHEN, CDR2 SYDVKM. CDR3: CASSFRLATGPQETQYF. The CDR3 region has the DNA TGTGCCAGCAGTTTTCGTTTGGCGACAGGCCCCCAAGAGACCCAGTACTTC.

In the case of this clonotype: Mismatch with germline at one junction end may stem from a read error. V is TRBV7-9 and J is TRBJ2-3; D is perhaps TRBD1 or TRBD2 (5 bases each). The CDR3 sequence is 16 residues long. Germline assignment: CDR1 SEHNR and CDR2 FQNEAQ (reference sequence). The CDR3 sequence: CAISSSGTALTDTQYF. CDR3 DNA: TGTGCCATCAGCTCGTCCGGGACGGCACTTACAGATACGCAGTATTTT.